The T cell receptor beta chain under discussion was sequenced for a study of OX40 agonist ivuxolimab in advanced cancers. Regarding the complete study: Ivuxolimab was a fully human IgG2 agonistic monoclonal antibody targeting the costimulatory receptor OX40 (CD134). In the dose-escalation cohort, 82.7% of patients were male, and the mean age was approximately 60 years, with a range of about 23 to 85. Intravenous ivuxolimab was administered to patients every 2 weeks at six dose levels: 0.01, 0.1, 0.3, 1.5, 3 and 10 mg/kg. Peripheral TCRbeta sequencing was intended to test whether TCR sequence diversity was altered and clonal T-cell expansion was caused by ivuxolimab. Among the roughly 52 dose-escalation patients, approximately 20 had hepatocellular carcinoma, roughly 15 melanoma, 9 renal cell carcinoma and 9 head and neck cancer. The paper describes the monotherapy dose-escalation part (N = 52 patients) of the phase I trial of ivuxolimab. Patients were allowed to have had prior anti-PD-1, anti-PD-L1 or anti-CTLA-4 therapy, and roughly two fifths of the dose-escalation patients had been treated with checkpoint inhibitors. Partial responses occurred in three dose-escalation patients: two with cutaneous melanoma and one with hepatocellular carcinoma.

Patients with autoimmune disease history or receiving systemic immunosuppression were excluded from the trial. Peripheral blood for TCR sequencing was collected from all dose cohorts at baseline, on cycle 4 day 1, and on cycle 7 day 1. Samples came from an open-label, multicenter, first-in-human phase I dose-escalation trial of ivuxolimab. Adults with locally advanced or metastatic melanoma, renal cell, hepatocellular, or head and neck squamous cell carcinoma were enrolled in the trial. Before TCR sequencing, CD4+ and CD8+ T cells were separately sorted from peripheral blood. On the study overall, not on this receptor specifically: In partial responders in the 0.1-3.0 mg/kg groups, normalized peripheral clonal expansion was found to be among the lowest, especially among CD8+ T cells. Which antigens the clonally expanded peripheral T cells were specific for was not determined. After ivuxolimab, CD8+ T cells had more expanded clones than CD4+ T cells on average. Low levels of normalized T-cell clonal expansion were also shown by some nonresponding patients. At doses of 0.1 to 3.0 mg/kg, clonal expansion of both CD4+ and CD8+ blood T cells was observed from baseline to week 6.

For sequencing of the TCRbeta CDR3 region, genomic DNA was extracted from the sorted cells. The immunoSEQ Assay was used for sequencing of TCRbeta CDR3 regions. TCRdb carries this immuneACCESS record with in-frame sequences only. Its versions omit some clonotypes, under half of them owing to an unresolved V gene in the studies checked, with the rest unexplained. The table for this sample lists 71,000 or so clones; more than 85% of them were counted only once. Approximately 1% of the sample comes from the top ten. Details on this clone: Its antigen remains unidentified. No qualities accompany the bases; no much larger clone lies one base away.

The source was CD4+ or CD8+ T cells sorted from blood, collected in a trial of the OX40 agonist ivuxolimab. The sequence came from an adult with an advanced solid tumor such as melanoma, head and neck, liver or kidney cancer.

The DNA sequence is TGTGCCAGCAGCTTAGGTCCAGGGGAGTATGGCTACACCTTC. The translation is CASSLGPGEYGYTF. The V gene is TRBV11-2 and the J gene is TRBJ1-2, and possibly TRBD1, on 6 matching bases. V is pared back by 1 base and J by 5 bases, with 11 bases lying between the germline termini. CDR1 and CDR2 were assigned from the germline V gene as SGHAT and FQNNGV. The CDR3 sequence holds 14 residues, the cysteine and phenylalanine included. The CDR3 DNA has 42 bases and is translated from base 1.